One and the same sample provided the 27 T cell receptor beta chains below, sequenced in a study of cytomegalovirus exposure and HLA in healthy donors. The PCR contained 60 Vbeta and 13 Jbeta primers. Profiled with immunoSEQ multiplex PCR; TCRdb holds only in-frame clones, not every one. The sample has 110,000 to 150,000 clones, roughly 80% seen once. The sample taken for sequencing was PBMCs. The receptors were sampled from a boy between 2 and 10 years old in good health and CMV-seronegative.

The chain employs TRBV29-1 and TRBJ2-7, with a weak D call TRBD2 (5 bases). This CDR3 has 15 amino acids. The ends were cut back, 4 bases at V and 4 bases at J, with 20 bases in the middle. Germline V gene data show CDR1 as SQVTM and CDR2 as ANQGSEA. Written as DNA, the CDR3 is TGCAGCGTTGGGGGAATGGGGAGACGACGTTACGAGCAGTACTTC. The encoded protein is CSVGGMGRRRYEQYF.

This chain joins TRBV2 and TRBJ2-7; unclear D gene. Trimming removed 6 bases at V and 3 bases at J, with 9 bases between. The CDR3 consists of 12 residues. Germline V gene sequence: CDR1 SNHLY, CDR2 FYNNEI. The DNA for the CDR3 is TGTGCCAGCAGGGCCCACAGCTACGAGCAGTACTTC. Translation gives CASRAHSYEQYF. Full variable domain (rest looked up from reference TRBV2 and TRBJ2-7): EPEVTQTPSHQVTQMGQEVILRCVPISNHLYFYWYRQILGQKVEFLVSFYNNEISEKSEIFDDQFSVERPDGSNFTLKIRSTKLEDSAMYFCASRAHSYEQYFGPGTRLTVT.

The genes are TRBV7-3 and TRBJ2-1, with D possibly TRBD2 on 6 matching bases. V lost 4 bases to trimming and J lost 1 base, with 14 bases between them. CDR1 is SGHTA, CDR2 FQGTGA, per germline. The CDR3 length is 16 residues. CDR3 protein: CASSSIGGPSYNEQFF. CDR3 DNA sequence: TGTGCCAGCAGCTCAATCGGGGGACCGTCCTACAATGAGCAGTTCTTC.

The chain carries TRBV5-1 and TRBJ2-5, with 8 nucleotides matching TRBD2. The end of the DNA aligns better with TRBJ2-7, so the J call may be wrong. Germline V gene sequence: CDR1 SGHRS, CDR2 YFSETQ. This CDR3 is 16 amino acids long. This CDR3 reads CASSLETSATPYEQYF. In DNA form, the CDR3 reads TGCGCCAGCAGCTTGGAGACTAGCGCAACCCCCTACGAGCAGTACTTC.

This chain joins TRBV10-3 and TRBJ2-5; D is unclear. The CDR3 loop spans 11 amino acids. Trimming removed 8 bases at V and 1 base at J, with 5 bases between. The V gene's germline CDR1 is ENHRY and CDR2 SYGVKD. The CDR3 here is CAIAAQETQYF. The DNA of the CDR3 is TGTGCCATCGCGGCCCAAGAGACCCAGTACTTC.

Only one count was recorded for this clone. The chain uses TRBV29-1 and TRBJ2-7; D is perhaps TRBD1 (5 bases). Between the trimmed V and J ends, which lost 5 bases and 2 bases, there was a span of 13 bases. CDR3 length equals 13 residues. Per germline, CDR1 SQVTM and CDR2 ANQGSEA. CDR3 region: CSVWGEGAYEQYF. In DNA, the CDR3 is TGCAGCGTTTGGGGCGAAGGAGCCTACGAGCAGTACTTC.

The V call is TRBV5-1, the J call TRBJ2-5; the D gene is possibly TRBD2 (6 bases). With 0 bases removed from V and 7 bases from J, the gap between germline ends came to 13 bases. This CDR3 comprises 14 residues. Germline CDR1 SGHRS, CDR2 YFSETQ. DNA of the CDR3: TGCGCCAGCAGCTTGGGTTACCAGGAGGGGACCCAGTACTTC. Amino acid sequence: CASSLGYQEGTQYF.

This clone was recorded a few times. The chain combines TRBV5-4 with TRBJ2-7; 8 nucleotides align to TRBD2. Trimming at V came to 4 bases and at J to 5 bases, leaving 14 bases not matched to a gene. CDR3 length: 16 residues. CDR1 and CDR2 (germline): SGHNT, YYREEE (reference sequence). The CDR3 DNA reads TGTGCCAGCAGCCCGCGGGCGGCTAGCGGGCAAAACGAGCAGTACTTC. This encodes CASSPRAASGQNEQYF.

CDR3 in DNA: TGTGCCATCAGTGAGGAGGGTAGCGGGAGTCGAAATGAGCAGTTCTTC. Its protein product is CAISEEGSGSRNEQFF. This rearrangement joins TRBV10-3 to TRBJ2-1, with 9 bases identical to TRBD2. Germline assignment: CDR1 ENHRY and CDR2 SYGVKD. This CDR3 is built from 16 residues. The ends lost 2 bases at V and 7 bases at J; junction bases unmatched: 9.

This chain uses TRBV7-8 with TRBJ2-3; 8 nucleotides align to TRBD2. From germline, CDR1 is SGHVS and CDR2 FQNEAQ. The CDR3 spans 15 residues. After removal of 5 bases from V and 0 bases from J, the junction contained 4 bases not matched to a gene. This CDR3 is CASSLTSGSTDTQYF. CDR3 bases: TGTGCCAGCAGCCTTACTAGCGGAAGCACAGATACGCAGTATTTT.

The chain joins TRBV20-1 to TRBJ2-5; D is undetermined. The CDR3 covers 11 residues. Per germline, CDR1 DFQATT and CDR2 SNEGSKA (reference sequence). Trimming removed 6 bases at V and 2 bases at J, with 7 bases between. In DNA form, the CDR3 reads TGCAGTGCCCTCGGGCAAGAGACCCAGTACTTC. Its translation is CSALGQETQYF.

This clone was picked up a small number of times. The chain joins TRBV9 to TRBJ2-7; 7 nucleotides align to TRBD2. Germline lookup yields CDR1 SGDLS and CDR2 YYNGEE. The CDR3 consists of 17 residues. V gave up 0 bases and J gave up 3 bases; unmatched junction bases: 12. The CDR3 nucleotides read TGTGCCAGCAGCGTAGAAGCTAGCGGTATATCATTCTACGAGCAGTACTTC. Its protein is CASSVEASGISFYEQYF.

The chain joins TRBV28 to TRBJ1-1; TRBD1 aligns across 7 bases. The CDR3 runs 16 residues. V lost 5 bases to trimming and J lost 1 base; unmatched junction nucleotides: 10. CDR1 and CDR2 from the germline V gene are MDHEN and SYDVKM. The CDR3 here is CASSLPRQGENTEAFF. CDR3 bases: TGTGCCAGCAGTCTTCCTCGACAGGGAGAGAACACTGAAGCTTTCTTT.

The chain couples TRBV10-3 to TRBJ2-1; D might be TRBD2 (7 bases). This CDR3 has 14 residues. Germline V CDR1 and CDR2: ENHRY, SYGVKD. V lost 10 bases and J lost 5, with 18 bases in between. DNA of the CDR3: TGTGCCACCAAAGGGGGGGAGATGAACAATGAGCAGTTCTTC. Translation: CATKGGEMNNEQFF.

The rearrangement links TRBV6-5 to TRBJ1-2, with 9 bases aligning to TRBD1. V was pared by 6 bases and J by 3 bases, with 5 bases of the junction left unmatched. The CDR3 consists of 14 residues. Looked up from germline, CDR1 is MNHEY and CDR2 is SVGAGI. The CDR3 region is CASSLTGGDYGYTF. The CDR3, as DNA: TGTGCCAGCAGCTTGACAGGGGGAGACTATGGCTACACCTTC.

The J gene is TRBJ2-2, the V gene TRBV28; 12 bases are a match to TRBD2. Germline V CDR1 and CDR2: MDHEN, SYDVKM. The CDR3 spans 16 residues. The J segment lost 6 bases and the V segment lost 2 bases, leaving 4 bases of the junction unmatched. The CDR3 here is CASSLPSSGRAGELFF. DNA for the CDR3: TGTGCCAGCAGTTTACCCTCTAGCGGGAGGGCCGGGGAGCTGTTTTTT.

The J gene is TRBJ1-3, the V gene TRBV2, with 9 bases fitting TRBD1. The germline V gene encodes CDR1 SNHLY and CDR2 FYNNEI. Trimming removed 4 bases from V and 9 bases from J; junction bases left unmatched: 16. The CDR3 length is 17 residues. In DNA form, the CDR3 reads TGTGCCAGCAGTGCCCCTCGGGTGGGACAGGGTGGTTCCACCATATATTTT. This sequence encodes CASSAPRVGQGGSTIYF.

The rearrangement uses TRBV6-1 and TRBJ2-7; D not certain. Germline CDR1 is MNHNS and CDR2 is SASEGT. The CDR3 spans 14 residues. The V and J ends lost 7 bases and 0 bases respectively, with 13 bases between them. CDR3 bases: TGTGCCAGCACGCAGGTGTTGGGCTCCTACGAGCAGTACTTC. This gives the protein CASTQVLGSYEQYF.

This clone was observed a few times. The chain recombines TRBV25-1 with TRBJ1-1; 8 bases are shared with TRBD1. Per the germline V gene, CDR1 is MGHDK and CDR2 is SYGVNS. This CDR3 region has 13 residues. V lost 7 bases to trimming and J lost 5 bases; unmatched junction nucleotides: 6. The CDR3 sequence is CASIRTGRTEAFF. CDR3 nucleotides: TGTGCCAGCATCCGGACAGGGAGAACTGAAGCTTTCTTT.

The genes are TRBV2 and TRBJ1-2; 7 nucleotides line up with TRBD1. CDR3 length: 13 amino acids. J was trimmed by 6 bases and V by 11 bases; bases with no gene match: 12. The germline V gene has CDR1 SNHLY and CDR2 FYNNEI. CDR3 sequence reads: CALSRAGGDGYTF. The CDR3 coding sequence is TGTGCCCTAAGTAGGGCAGGGGGTGATGGCTACACCTTC. Looking up the rest from reference TRBV2 and TRBJ1-2 gives the full variable domain: EPEVTQTPSHQVTQMGQEVILRCVPISNHLYFYWYRQILGQKVEFLVSFYNNEISEKSEIFDDQFSVERPDGSNFTLKIRSTKLEDSAMYFCALSRAGGDGYTFGSGTRLTVV.

This chain uses TRBV5-1 with TRBJ1-5; no definite D call. The V gene's germline CDR1 is SGHRS and CDR2 YFSETQ. Trimming took off 4 bases at V and 6 bases at J, with 17 bases between the two ends. The CDR3 extends over 15 amino acids. Written as DNA, the CDR3 is TGCGCCAGCAGCCCCGGGGAGGGATGGGGTCAGCCCCAGCATTTT. Translating it yields CASSPGEGWGQPQHF.

This chain connects TRBV7-2 to TRBJ2-2, with a tentative D call TRBD2 (5 bases). The CDR3 covers 16 residues. CDR1 SGHTA and CDR2 FQGNSA come from the germline V gene. The V and J ends lost 5 bases and 1 base respectively, with 14 bases between them. The DNA of the CDR3 is TGTGCCAGCAGCCTACGGGGAGCAAAGAACACCGGGGAGCTGTTTTTT. Protein sequence: CASSLRGAKNTGELFF.

The chain uses TRBV6-5 and TRBJ2-3, with D perhaps TRBD1 (6 bases). V lost 3 bases, J lost 7 bases, and 20 bases lay in between. The CDR3 contains 16 residues. Germline V gene lookup returns CDR1 MNHEY and CDR2 SVGAGI. CDR3 loop: CASSYQGSQGMNTQYF. In DNA, the CDR3 is TGTGCCAGCAGTTATCAGGGTAGTCAGGGGATGAATACGCAGTATTTT.

This rearrangement joins TRBV12-5 to TRBJ2-2, with 7 bases aligning to TRBD1. The germline CDR1 and CDR2 sequences are LGHNT and FRNRAP. This CDR3 comprises 20 residues. The V and J ends lost 2 bases and 2 bases, in that order; junction bases with no gene match: 17. The CDR3 reads CASGLSRTGLRLNNTGELFF. The CDR3 bases are TGTGCTAGTGGTTTGTCACGGACAGGCTTGCGGCTGAACAACACCGGGGAGCTGTTTTTT.

The CDR3 DNA reads as TGCAGCGTCAGACTAGCGGGAGTGGTAGGGACCGGGGAGCTGTTTTTT. This codes for CSVRLAGVVGTGELFF. The rearrangement joins TRBV29-1 to TRBJ2-2, with TRBD2 matching 12 bases. CDR3 length equals 16 residues. After removal of 6 bases from V and 5 bases from J, the junction contained 10 bases not matched to a gene. In germline, CDR1 is SQVTM, CDR2 ANQGSEA.

The rearrangement joins TRBV13 to TRBJ1-2, with 7 bases that match TRBD1. The CDR3 covers 20 residues. Germline CDR1 reads PRHDT; CDR2 reads FYEKMQ (reference sequence). With V trimmed by 5 bases and J by 4 bases, 25 bases remained unmatched. CDR3 residues: CASSPPDNFDRAHPVYGYTF. The CDR3 DNA reads as TGTGCCAGCAGCCCGCCCGATAACTTTGACAGGGCCCACCCCGTCTATGGCTACACCTTC.

This chain uses TRBV19 with TRBJ1-2, with 9 nucleotides matching TRBD1. Trimming cost V 1 base and J 5 bases; bases outside gene matches: 5. The CDR3 is 15 amino acids. Per the germline V gene, CDR1 is LNHDA and CDR2 is SQIVND (reference sequence). CDR3 loop: CASSIATDRGYGYTF. As DNA, the CDR3 is TGTGCCAGTAGTATAGCGACGGACAGGGGATATGGCTACACCTTC.